Listed here are 30 T cell receptor beta chains from one sample, sequenced in a study of CD8+ T cells in alopecia areata. Treatment described: oral pan-JAK inhibitor, 5-10 mg twice daily. Reverse transcription of extracted RNA yielded cDNA, which provided the sequencing template. Only in-frame clones appear in the TCRdb table, and some are missing; sequencing was by immunoSEQ multiplex PCR. This table has 250,000 to 350,000 clones, about three fifths appearing once. Sample: CD4+ T cells sorted from blood, taken around week 54, from a patient treated with tofacitinib. The receptors were gathered from a human donor with alopecia areata.

The rearrangement uses TRBV9 and TRBJ1-6; D is unclear. The germline V and J ends were trimmed by 4 bases and 5 bases, with 10 bases remaining between them. The V gene's germline CDR1 is SGDLS and CDR2 YYNGEE. The CDR3 extends over 14 amino acids. CDR3 amino acids: CASSPQMDNSPLHF. CDR3 coding DNA: TGTGCCAGCAGCCCCCAGATGGATAATTCACCCCTCCACTTT.

A few counts support this clone. The V call is TRBV5-1, the J call TRBJ2-7; D unclear. Germline CDR1 SGHRS, CDR2 YFSETQ. V lost 1 base and J lost 5, with 10 bases in between. This CDR3 comprises 13 residues. CDR3 loop: CASSLNLSNEQYF. CDR3 in DNA: TGCGCCAGCAGCTTGAATCTTAGCAACGAGCAGTACTTC.

This clone was seen once. The V call is TRBV29-1, the J call TRBJ1-6, with 7 bases that match TRBD1. This CDR3 spans 13 amino acids. V shed 5 bases and J 10 bases; nucleotides not matched to a gene: 8. Germline V lookup: CDR1 SQVTM, CDR2 ANQGSEA. For the CDR3, the DNA is TGCAGCGTTCGTGAGGGGGCAGGGTCACCCCTCCACTTT. The encoded protein is CSVREGAGSPLHF. Full variable domain (remainder filled in from reference TRBV29-1 and TRBJ1-6): SAVISQKPSRDICQRGTSLTIQCQVDSQVTMMFWYRQQPGQSLTLIATANQGSEATYESGFVIDKFPISRPNLTFSTLTVSNMSPEDSSIYLCSVREGAGSPLHFGNGTRLTVT.

This clone has only one observation. The chain joins TRBV9 to TRBJ2-5; TRBD2 matches at 7 bases. With V trimmed by 0 bases and J by 4 bases, 6 bases remained unmatched. This CDR3 spans 15 amino acids. Per germline, CDR1 SGDLS and CDR2 YYNGEE. The CDR3 reads CASSVGRTSLETQYF. The CDR3 DNA follows: TGTGCCAGCAGCGTAGGGAGGACTAGTCTAGAGACCCAGTACTTC.

This chain joins TRBV5-1 and TRBJ1-2, with a weak D call TRBD1 (5 bases). Germline CDR1 is SGHRS and CDR2 is YFSETQ. The length of the CDR3 is 16 residues. The V end was cut by 4 bases, the J end by 0 bases, with 16 bases between. CDR3 amino acids: CASSPRSRETNYGYTF. CDR3 DNA sequence: TGCGCCAGCAGCCCAAGGAGCAGGGAAACTAACTATGGCTACACCTTC.

The rearrangement uses TRBV29-1 and TRBJ1-2; D perhaps matches TRBD1 (5 bases). V was trimmed by 6 bases and J by 8 bases, leaving 25 bases between them. CDR1 and CDR2 (germline): SQVTM, ANQGSEA. This CDR3 is built from 15 residues. In DNA, the CDR3 is TGCAGCGTCTTACACCTGACAGCTTCCACGGGAGGCTACACCTTC. Translating it yields CSVLHLTASTGGYTF.

This rearrangement joins TRBV5-1 to TRBJ1-2, with 7 positions matching TRBD1. This CDR3 has 14 amino acids. With V trimmed by 3 bases and J by 2 bases, 4 bases remained unmatched. Germline V lookup: CDR1 SGHRS, CDR2 YFSETQ. The CDR3 DNA follows: TGCGCCAGCAGCTCGGGACAGCCAAACTATGGCTACACCTTC. It is translated as CASSSGQPNYGYTF.

This clone was seen a handful of times. The chain employs TRBV29-1 and TRBJ2-7; a possible D gene is TRBD1 (6 bases). The CDR3 is 15 residues long. Deletions cut 3 bases from V and 0 bases from J, with 15 bases between. Germline-derived CDR1 and CDR2 are SQVTM and ANQGSEA. DNA of the CDR3: TGCAGCGTTGAGCCGGGACACAACCACTCCTACGAGCAGTACTTC. Amino acids: CSVEPGHNHSYEQYF.

This sequence joins TRBV6-5 and TRBJ1-1, with 8 bases aligning to TRBD1. V lost 9 bases, J lost 2 bases, and 8 bases stayed unmatched. The CDR3 consists of 14 residues. Germline V CDR1 and CDR2: MNHEY, SVGAGI. DNA for the CDR3: TGTGCCAGTGGGACAGGAACTCAAAACACTGAAGCTTTCTTT. This sequence encodes CASGTGTQNTEAFF.

The chain uses TRBV20-1 and TRBJ2-1; D is perhaps TRBD2 (5 bases). V was trimmed by 3 bases and J by 10 bases, leaving 10 bases between them. The CDR3 loop spans 11 amino acids. CDR1 and CDR2 (germline): DFQATT, SNEGSKA (reference sequence). As DNA, the CDR3 is TGCAGTGCTAGTGGCGGACTCGAGCAGTTCTTC. The encoded protein is CSASGGLEQFF.

The gene calls are TRBV10-3 and TRBJ2-2; 8 bases line up with TRBD1. The CDR3 is 15 residues long. Trimming cost V 3 bases and J 4 bases; bases outside gene matches: 4. Looked up from germline, CDR1 is ENHRY and CDR2 is SYGVKD. For the CDR3, the DNA is TGTGCCATCAGTGAACGGACAGGGACCACCGGGGAGCTGTTTTTT. Its protein is CAISERTGTTGELFF.

The gene calls are TRBV30 and TRBJ1-2; D not resolved. The germline gives CDR1 GTSNPN, CDR2 SVGIG (reference sequence). The CDR3 extends over 12 amino acids. The germline V and J ends were trimmed by 3 bases and 0 bases, with 5 bases remaining between them. CDR3 sequence: CAWRGTNYGYTF. CDR3 nucleotides: TGTGCCTGGAGGGGCACTAACTATGGCTACACCTTC.

The J gene is TRBJ1-2, the V gene TRBV5-1, with D unresolved. The germline V gene encodes CDR1 SGHRS and CDR2 YFSETQ. V was clipped by 0 bases and J by 7 bases, with 7 bases between them. The CDR3 has 12 residues. CDR3 sequence reads: CASSLEMGGYTF. The CDR3 DNA follows: TGCGCCAGCAGCTTGGAGATGGGTGGCTACACCTTC. The complete variable domain, with remaining parts taken from reference TRBV5-1 and TRBJ1-2, reads KAGVTQTPRYLIKTRGQQVTLSCSPISGHRSVSWYQQTPGQGLQFLFEYFSETQRNKGNFPGRFSGRQFSNSRSEMNVSTLELGDSALYLCASSLEMGGYTFGSGTRLTVV.

This chain uses TRBV5-1 with TRBJ2-7; D is perhaps TRBD1 or TRBD2 (6 bases each). Germline V CDR1 and CDR2: SGHRS, YFSETQ. The CDR3 consists of 16 residues. Trimming took 5 bases from V and 7 from J, leaving 25 bases between them. The CDR3 loop is CASSPGAGGPTGEQYF. In nucleotides, the CDR3 is TGCGCCAGCAGTCCGGGGGCTGGGGGCCCCACCGGAGAGCAGTACTTC.

The chain is built from TRBV27 and TRBJ1-6; no reliable D call. The CDR3 spans 18 residues. V was cut by 4 bases and J by 2 bases, with 18 bases left in between. In germline, CDR1 is MNHEY, CDR2 SMNVEV (reference sequence). DNA for the CDR3: TGTGCCAGCAGTTGGGAGCGGAGGATGGACCCCTATAATTCACCCCTCCACTTT. It yields the protein CASSWERRMDPYNSPLHF.

This clone was seen once. The chain links TRBV5-1 to TRBJ1-4, with a tentative D call TRBD1 (6 bases). V dropped 4 bases and J dropped 0 bases, with 16 bases sitting between them. The CDR3 consists of 17 residues. Germline values: CDR1 SGHRS, CDR2 YFSETQ. The CDR3 is CASSPGGRITTNEKLFF. The CDR3 DNA is TGCGCCAGCAGCCCGGGGGGCAGAATTACAACTAATGAAAAACTGTTTTTT.

For the CDR3, the DNA is TGTGCCAGCAGCTTACTAGCGGGCTCTACTGGCAATGAGCAGTTCTTC. It is translated as CASSLLAGSTGNEQFF. The chain uses TRBV7-3 and TRBJ2-1; 8 nucleotides line up with TRBD2. CDR3 length: 16 residues. J was trimmed by 6 bases and V by 2 bases; bases with no gene match: 9. The germline V gene encodes CDR1 SGHTA and CDR2 FQGTGA.

The CDR3 coding sequence is TGTGCCAGCAGCCATCGGGGTCACCCCTACGAGCAGTACTTC. Translating it yields CASSHRGHPYEQYF. The chain is built from TRBV27 and TRBJ2-7; possible D gene TRBD2, 5 bases. Trimming pared 6 bases from V and 2 bases from J, leaving 14 bases between. The CDR3 extends over 14 amino acids. Germline V lookup: CDR1 MNHEY, CDR2 SMNVEV (reference sequence).

V gene TRBV29-1 combines with J gene TRBJ2-7, with D perhaps assigned TRBD1 or TRBD2 (5 bases each). Germline V gene data show CDR1 as SQVTM and CDR2 as ANQGSEA. This CDR3 is built from 13 residues. Trimming cost V 4 bases and J 6 bases, with 16 bases left between them. The chain's CDR3 is CSVGGVVGIEQYF. The CDR3 DNA reads TGCAGCGTTGGAGGGGTGGTGGGGATCGAGCAGTACTTC.

The V call is TRBV2, the J call TRBJ1-6; D not certain. The V gene lost 6 bases and the J gene lost 6 bases, with 6 bases spanning the gap. Looked up from germline, CDR1 is SNHLY and CDR2 is FYNNEI. The CDR3 has 12 residues. The CDR3 nucleotides are TGTGCCAGCAGGCCTTCTAATTCACCCCTCCACTTT. Translation gives CASRPSNSPLHF.

V and J are TRBV25-1 and TRBJ1-6; D gene ambiguous. CDR3 length equals 12 residues. Trimming cost V 6 bases and J 7 bases, with 7 bases left between them. Looked up from germline, CDR1 is MGHDK and CDR2 is SYGVNS. CDR3 in DNA: TGTGCCAGCAGCCCCGGAAATTCACCCCTCCACTTT. It translates to CASSPGNSPLHF. The variable domain in full, completed from reference TRBV25-1 and TRBJ1-6, reads EADIYQTPRYLVIGTGKKITLECSQTMGHDKMYWYQQDPGMELHLIHYSYGVNSTEKGDLSSESTVSRIRTEHFPLTLESARPSHTSQYLCASSPGNSPLHFGNGTRLTVT.

The chain combines TRBV15 with TRBJ2-2; D assignment may be TRBD1 or TRBD2 (5 bases each). The CDR3 length is 14 residues. The V end was cut by 2 bases, the J end by 9 bases, with 13 bases between. Germline-derived CDR1 and CDR2 are LNHNV and YYDKDF (reference sequence). CDR3 protein: CATSRPGPPWELFF. The CDR3 region has the DNA TGTGCCACCAGCAGACCGGGACCTCCCTGGGAGCTGTTTTTT.

This clone appeared a single time. The V call is TRBV27, the J call TRBJ2-7; no definite D call. The germline V and J ends were trimmed by 5 bases and 0 bases, with 5 bases remaining between them. This CDR3 comprises 12 residues. Germline CDR1 MNHEY, CDR2 SMNVEV (reference sequence). DNA for the CDR3: TGTGCCAGCAGTCCTAGCTCCTACGAGCAGTACTTC. It translates to CASSPSSYEQYF.

Only a few counts were recorded for this clone. This rearrangement joins TRBV19 to TRBJ1-2; D unclear. Germline V gene sequence: CDR1 LNHDA, CDR2 SQIVND (reference sequence). The V gene lost 3 bases and the J gene lost 4 bases, with 12 bases spanning the gap. CDR3 length: 14 residues. This chain's CDR3 is CASSISGQLYGYTF. Written as DNA, the CDR3 is TGTGCCAGTAGTATTTCAGGCCAACTCTATGGCTACACCTTC.

The V and J genes are TRBV5-1 and TRBJ1-5; no firm D call. The V gene lost 4 bases and the J gene lost 3 bases, with 11 bases spanning the gap. CDR1 is SGHRS, CDR2 YFSETQ, per germline. This CDR3 is 14 amino acids long. The CDR3 is CASSVDGLNQPQHF. In DNA form, the CDR3 reads TGCGCCAGCAGCGTGGACGGACTCAATCAGCCCCAGCATTTT.

The gene calls are TRBV29-1 and TRBJ2-2; TRBD2 is a possible D gene (5 bases). Trimming shortened V by 3 bases and J by 4 bases, and 15 bases separated the two germline ends. The germline CDR1 and CDR2 sequences are SQVTM and ANQGSEA. This CDR3 comprises 15 residues. Here the CDR3 DNA reads TGCAGCGTTGATGTAGCCCAGGCGGGCACCGGGGAGCTGTTTTTT. Its protein is CSVDVAQAGTGELFF.

The V and J genes are TRBV4-1 and TRBJ1-6, with 10 bases aligning to TRBD1. In germline, CDR1 is MGHRA, CDR2 YSYEKL. The CDR3 covers 13 residues. With V trimmed by 4 bases and J by 10 bases, 1 base remained unmatched. CDR3 nucleotide sequence: TGCGCCAGCAGCCTGGACAGGGGGTCACCCCTCCACTTT. It translates to CASSLDRGSPLHF.

This rearrangement joins TRBV29-1 to TRBJ2-1, with 7 bases matching TRBD2. The J segment lost 0 bases and the V segment lost 4 bases, leaving 9 bases of the junction unmatched. Germline V lookup: CDR1 SQVTM, CDR2 ANQGSEA. The CDR3 has 16 residues. Here the CDR3 DNA reads TGCAGCGTTGTCGTTTTCGGGGGGAGCTCCTACAATGAGCAGTTCTTC. Protein: CSVVVFGGSSYNEQFF.

The rearrangement links TRBV5-1 to TRBJ2-3; D is unresolved. Trimming removed 4 bases from V and 4 bases from J, with 10 bases in between. The CDR3 totals 13 residues. The germline CDR1 and CDR2 sequences are SGHRS and YFSETQ. The CDR3 is CASSPDGPDTQYF. As DNA, the CDR3 is TGCGCCAGCAGCCCGGATGGGCCAGATACGCAGTATTTT.

The J gene is TRBJ2-3, the V gene TRBV4-3, with a possible D match to TRBD2 (6 bases). The V end lost 3 bases, the J end lost 2 bases, and 9 bases lay between the germline ends. The CDR3 covers 14 residues. Germline loops: CDR1 LGHNA, CDR2 YSLEER. CDR3 amino acids: CASSHPGVTDTQYF. CDR3 nucleotides: TGCGCCAGCAGCCACCCGGGAGTCACAGATACGCAGTATTTT.